This T cell receptor (beta chain) was identified during a study of shared clonotypes between healthy human individuals. The V gene end was trimmed by 7 bases and the J gene end by 2 bases; junction bases not matched to a gene: 7. Germline CDR1 reads SQVTM; CDR2 reads ANQGSEA. This CDR3 is built from 13 residues. Only in-frame clones appear in the TCRdb table, and some are missing; sequencing was by immunoSEQ multiplex PCR. The repertoire holds more than 2 million clones, with less than 95% as singletons. Terminally differentiated effector memory CD45RA+ cells were excluded from the naive CD8 cells, which were CD45RO-negative and positively selected for CCR7.

V usage is TRBV29-1 and J usage is TRBJ2-7, with TRBD1 matching over 8 bases. This TCR was sampled from a man aged 18 to 30 in good health. Sequences were obtained from naive CD8+ T cells sorted from blood. The CDR3 coding sequence is TGCAGCGCATCCGGGACAGGTGCCTACGAGCAGTACTTC. Translation gives CSASGTGAYEQYF.